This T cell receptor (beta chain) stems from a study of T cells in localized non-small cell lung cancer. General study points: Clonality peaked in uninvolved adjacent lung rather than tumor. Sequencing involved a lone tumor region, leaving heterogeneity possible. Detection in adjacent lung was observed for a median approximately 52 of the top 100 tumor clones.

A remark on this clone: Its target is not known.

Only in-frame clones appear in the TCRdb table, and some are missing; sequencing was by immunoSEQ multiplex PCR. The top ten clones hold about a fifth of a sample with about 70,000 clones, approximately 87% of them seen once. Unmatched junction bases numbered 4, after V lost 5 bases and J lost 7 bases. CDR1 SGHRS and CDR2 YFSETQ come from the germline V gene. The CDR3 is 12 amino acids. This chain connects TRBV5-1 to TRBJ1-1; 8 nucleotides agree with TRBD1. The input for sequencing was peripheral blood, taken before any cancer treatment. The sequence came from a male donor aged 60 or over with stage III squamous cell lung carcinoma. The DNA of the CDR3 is TGCGCCAGCAGAATCGGACAGGGTGAAGCTTTCTTT. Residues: CASRIGQGEAFF.